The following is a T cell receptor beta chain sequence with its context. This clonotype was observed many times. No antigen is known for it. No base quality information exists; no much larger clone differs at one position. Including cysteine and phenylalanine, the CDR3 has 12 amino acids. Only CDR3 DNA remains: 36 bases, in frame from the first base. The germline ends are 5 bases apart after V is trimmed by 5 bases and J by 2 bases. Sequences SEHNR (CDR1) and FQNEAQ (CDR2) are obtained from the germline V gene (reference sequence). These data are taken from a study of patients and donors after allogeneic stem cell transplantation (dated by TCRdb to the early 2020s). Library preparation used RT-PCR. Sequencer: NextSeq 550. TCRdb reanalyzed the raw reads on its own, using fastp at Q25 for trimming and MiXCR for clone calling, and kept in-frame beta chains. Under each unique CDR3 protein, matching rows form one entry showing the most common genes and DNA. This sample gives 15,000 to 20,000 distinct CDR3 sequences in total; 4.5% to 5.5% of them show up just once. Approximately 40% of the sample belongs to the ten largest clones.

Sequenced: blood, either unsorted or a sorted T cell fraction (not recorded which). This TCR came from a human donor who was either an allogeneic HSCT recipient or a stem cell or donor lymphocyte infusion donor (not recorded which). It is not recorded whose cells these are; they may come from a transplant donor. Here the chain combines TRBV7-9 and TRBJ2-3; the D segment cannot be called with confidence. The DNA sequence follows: TGTGCCAGCAGCCCTTTCACAGATACGCAGTATTTT. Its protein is CASSPFTDTQYF.